The 17 T cell receptor beta chains presented below share a single source sample, sequenced in a study of blood T cell repertoires in COVID-19. Data came from immunoSEQ multiplex PCR; TCRdb stores just in-frame clones and leaves some out. This table holds some 86,000 clones, more than 75% found once. Sequencing was carried out using peripheral blood. The receptors stem from a woman aged 70-85 years with acute or convalescent COVID-19.

The CDR3 reads CASSLDDRPYGYTF. The DNA for the CDR3 is TGTGCCAGCAGCTTAGATGACAGACCCTATGGCTACACCTTC. J is TRBJ1-2 and V is TRBV7-8; D is possibly TRBD1 (5 bases). Germline V CDR1 and CDR2: SGHVS, FQNEAQ. This CDR3 is built from 14 residues. V lost 1 base and J 4 bases, leaving 10 bases between the germline ends.

The chain recombines TRBV15 with TRBJ1-1, with D maybe TRBD1 (5 bases). V was cut by 5 bases and J by 1 base, with 11 bases left in between. CDR3 length: 14 residues. Per the germline V gene, CDR1 is LNHNV and CDR2 is YYDKDF (reference sequence). The CDR3 spells CATSVLTENTEAFF. In DNA, the CDR3 is TGTGCCACCAGCGTTTTGACAGAGAACACTGAAGCTTTCTTT.

The V gene is TRBV12-3 or TRBV12-4, the J gene TRBJ2-2; the match to TRBD2 covers 7 bases. The CDR3 contains 13 residues. Trimming at V came to 5 bases and at J to 5 bases, leaving 2 bases not matched to a gene. CDR3 region: CASSPGGTGELFF. The CDR3 region has the DNA TGTGCCAGCAGTCCCGGGGGGACCGGGGAGCTGTTTTTT.

This chain uses TRBV27 with TRBJ1-4; 8 bases agree with TRBD1. In germline, CDR1 is MNHEY, CDR2 SMNVEV (reference sequence). The V segment lost 7 bases and the J segment 6 bases; nucleotides outside the gene matches: 4. CDR3 length equals 13 residues. Written as DNA, the CDR3 is TGTGCCAGCAAGGCAGGGGGCTATGAAAAACTGTTTTTT. It yields the protein CASKAGGYEKLFF.

V and J are TRBV12-3 or TRBV12-4 and TRBJ2-5; possibly TRBD1 for D (5 bases). This CDR3 has 12 amino acids. V lost 6 bases and J 2 bases, leaving 7 bases between the germline ends. CDR3 protein: CASSRQQETQYF. The CDR3 region has the DNA TGTGCCAGCAGCCGACAGCAAGAGACCCAGTACTTC.

V is TRBV29-1 and J is TRBJ1-1; 8 nucleotides agree with TRBD1. Germline V gene sequence: CDR1 SQVTM, CDR2 ANQGSEA. V lost 1 base to trimming and J lost 6 bases; unmatched junction nucleotides: 1. The CDR3 runs to 12 residues. The CDR3 here is CSVEVQGAEAFF. The CDR3 nucleotides are TGCAGCGTTGAAGTACAGGGGGCTGAAGCTTTCTTT.

The chain employs TRBV6-6 and TRBJ1-6; 11 bases agree with TRBD1. The V and J ends lost 5 bases and 0 bases, in that order; junction bases with no gene match: 9. The CDR3 spans 19 residues. Germline V gene lookup returns CDR1 MNHNY and CDR2 SVGAGI (reference sequence). The CDR3 sequence is CASSHRTGGGYSYNSPLHF. The CDR3 DNA reads TGTGCCAGCAGTCACCGGACAGGGGGCGGATACTCCTATAATTCACCCCTCCACTTT.

V usage is TRBV5-1 and J usage is TRBJ1-1; TRBD1 aligns across 7 bases. Germline CDR1 SGHRS, CDR2 YFSETQ. CDR3 length: 15 residues. The junction had 6 bases not matched to a gene; V was cut back by 4 bases and J by 0 bases. This CDR3 reads CASSQGVGLNTEAFF. The CDR3, as DNA: TGCGCCAGCAGCCAGGGGGTTGGCCTGAACACTGAAGCTTTCTTT.

The chain is built from TRBV19 and TRBJ2-1, with 8 positions matching TRBD2. Germline CDR1 LNHDA, CDR2 SQIVND (reference sequence). The length of the CDR3 is 14 residues. V trimming: 3 bases; J trimming: 9 bases; junction bases outside the gene matches: 7. DNA of the CDR3: TGTGCCAGTAGTATGGGACTAGATTATATTGAGCAGTTCTTC. Translated, it gives CASSMGLDYIEQFF.

The rearrangement uses TRBV3-1 (or the pseudogene TRBV3-2) and TRBJ2-5; 8 bases line up with TRBD2. The germline gives CDR1 LGHDT, CDR2 YNNKEL (reference sequence). This CDR3 has 15 amino acids. After removal of 0 bases from V and 2 bases from J, the junction contained 2 bases not matched to a gene. The CDR3 is CASSQDPGGQETQYF. DNA for the CDR3: TGTGCCAGCAGCCAAGATCCGGGAGGGCAAGAGACCCAGTACTTC.

This clone was detected once. This sequence joins TRBV27 and TRBJ1-2, with a tentative D call TRBD1 (6 bases). The CDR3 totals 12 residues. Germline V CDR1 and CDR2: MNHEY, SMNVEV (reference sequence). Trimming took 5 bases from V and 7 from J, leaving 11 bases between them. The CDR3 region has the DNA TGTGCCAGCAGTGCACAGGGCCGTGGCTACACCTTC. It is translated as CASSAQGRGYTF.

The V gene is TRBV11-3, the J gene TRBJ2-2; D might be TRBD2 (6 bases). V was clipped by 3 bases and J by 4 bases, with 9 bases between them. Germline V gene data show CDR1 as SGHNT and CDR2 as YENEEA. This CDR3 contains 14 residues. CDR3 amino acids: CASSLRESTGELFF. CDR3 coding DNA: TGTGCCAGCAGCTTGCGGGAAAGCACCGGGGAGCTGTTTTTT. The complete variable domain, with remaining parts taken from reference TRBV11-3 and TRBJ2-2, reads EAGVVQSPRYKIIEKKQPVAFWCNPISGHNTLYWYLQNLGQGPELLIRYENEEAVDDSQLPKDRFSAERLKGVDSTLKIQPAELGDSAVYLCASSLRESTGELFFGEGSRLTVL.

The chain carries TRBV7-6 and TRBJ2-7; 7 bases map to TRBD2. In germline, CDR1 is SGHVS, CDR2 FNYEAQ. The junction had 13 bases not matched to a gene; V was cut back by 5 bases and J by 6 bases. CDR3 length: 15 amino acids. The CDR3 protein is CASSPGVAGYGEQYV. DNA for the CDR3: TGTGCCAGCAGCCCGGGGGTAGCGGGCTATGGCGAGCAGTACGTC.

The J gene is TRBJ2-7, the V gene TRBV3-1 (or the pseudogene TRBV3-2); 8 nucleotides agree with TRBD1. The CDR3 covers 15 residues. Looked up from germline, CDR1 is LGHDT and CDR2 is YNNKEL (reference sequence). Unmatched junction bases numbered 7, after V lost 0 bases and J lost 6 bases. Here the CDR3 DNA reads TGTGCCAGCAGCCAAGATGTGGGACAGGCCTCCGAGCAGTACGTC. As protein: CASSQDVGQASEQYV.

The chain carries TRBV6-6 and TRBJ2-1; D might be TRBD2 (5 bases). From germline, CDR1 is MNHNY and CDR2 SVGAGI (reference sequence). The CDR3 is 12 residues long. Trimming shortened V by 7 bases and J by 15 bases, and 19 bases separated the two germline ends. CDR3: CASTPRAISMFF. The CDR3, as DNA: TGTGCCAGCACCCCGAGGGCCATCTCTATGTTCTTC.

The CDR3 DNA reads TGTGCCAGCAGTTATCCTGGACTAGCGGGATCAGAGACCCAGTACTTC. This sequence encodes CASSYPGLAGSETQYF. The V call is TRBV6-2 or TRBV6-3, the J call TRBJ2-5, with 12 positions matching TRBD2. CDR1 is MNHEY, CDR2 SVGEGT, per germline. This CDR3 region has 16 residues. V lost 3 bases and J lost 4; bases outside the gene matches: 6.

This sequence joins TRBV7-2 and TRBJ2-1; D remains unclear. V gave up 10 bases and J gave up 8 bases, with 9 bases separating them. The CDR3 runs 10 residues. Germline CDR1 SGHTA, CDR2 FQGNSA. The CDR3 reads CATSVYEQFF. CDR3 coding DNA: TGTGCCACCTCAGTCTATGAGCAGTTCTTC.